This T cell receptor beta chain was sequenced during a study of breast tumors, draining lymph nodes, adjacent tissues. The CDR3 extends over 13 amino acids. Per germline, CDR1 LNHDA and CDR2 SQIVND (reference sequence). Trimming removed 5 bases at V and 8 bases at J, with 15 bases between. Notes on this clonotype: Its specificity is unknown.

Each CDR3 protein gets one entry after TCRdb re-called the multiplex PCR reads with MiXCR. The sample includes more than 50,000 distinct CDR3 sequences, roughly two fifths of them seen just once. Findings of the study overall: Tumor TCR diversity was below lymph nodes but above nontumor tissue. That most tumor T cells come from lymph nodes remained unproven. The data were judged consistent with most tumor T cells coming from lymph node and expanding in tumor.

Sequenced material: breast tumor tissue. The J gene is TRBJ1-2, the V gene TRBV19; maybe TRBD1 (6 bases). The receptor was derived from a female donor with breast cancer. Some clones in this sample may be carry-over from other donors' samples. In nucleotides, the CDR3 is TGTGCCAGTAGTCCGGGACTTCAGGGGGGCTACACCTTC. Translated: CASSPGLQGGYTF.